The clone carrying this T cell receptor (beta chain) has just one count. The antigen is undetermined. This sample is part of a study of Graves' ophthalmopathy and Graves' hyperthyroidism. Study context: Peripheral blood sampling preceded any treatment and occurred at initial diagnosis. Notes on the study in general: Stable hyperthyroidism and ophthalmopathy were told apart by a 13-signature model, which achieved about 90% sensitivity and nearly 84% specificity. The model flagged ophthalmopathy progression at roughly 71% sensitivity and 72% to 75% specificity.

Amplified TCR beta CDR3 regions were obtained using RNA transcripts as template. Second-round multiplex PCR followed a first-round RT-PCR using HTBI primers. One entry per CDR3 protein, called by TCRdb with MiXCR from the multiplex PCR reads. The sample has about 740,000 distinct CDR3 sequences, 40% seen once; the top ten hold approximately 46%. Diagnostic conclusions were grounded in clinical symptoms, serum thyroxine, TRAb, thyroid ultrasound and orbital computed tomography. Trimming took 3 bases from V and 6 from J, leaving 12 bases between them. Germline V gene sequence: CDR1 SQVTM, CDR2 ANQGSEA. This CDR3 contains 12 residues.

Sequencing used peripheral blood. The chain carries TRBV29-1 and TRBJ2-7; tentatively, D is TRBD1 (5 bases). This TCR was recovered from an adult man with Graves' ophthalmopathy. This CDR3 is CSVEKGQVEQYF. The CDR3 nucleotides are TGCAGCGTTGAGAAGGGGCAGGTCGAGCAGTACTTC.